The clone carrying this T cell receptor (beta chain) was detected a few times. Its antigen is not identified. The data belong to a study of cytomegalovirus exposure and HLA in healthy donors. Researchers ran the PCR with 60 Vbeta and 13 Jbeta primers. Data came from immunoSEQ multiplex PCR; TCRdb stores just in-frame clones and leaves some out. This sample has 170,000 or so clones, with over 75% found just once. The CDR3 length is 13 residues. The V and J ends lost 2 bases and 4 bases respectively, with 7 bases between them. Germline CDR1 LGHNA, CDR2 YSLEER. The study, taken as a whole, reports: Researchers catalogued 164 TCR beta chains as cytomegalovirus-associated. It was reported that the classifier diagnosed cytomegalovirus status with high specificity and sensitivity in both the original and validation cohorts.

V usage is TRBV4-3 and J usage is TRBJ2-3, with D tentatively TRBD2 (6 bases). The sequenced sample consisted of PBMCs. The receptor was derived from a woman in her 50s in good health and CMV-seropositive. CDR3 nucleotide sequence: TGCGCCAGCAGCCAACGCGGGGCAGATACGCAGTATTTT. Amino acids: CASSQRGADTQYF.